The 24 T cell receptor beta chains listed next were all sequenced from one sample in a study of T-cell reconstitution after alpha-beta-depleted transplantation in children. Unique molecular identifiers were incorporated when the TCRbeta library was constructed. TCRdb reprocessed the PCR reads via MiXCR and lists one record per CDR3 protein. The sample has 500,000 to 600,000 distinct CDR3 sequences, around 20% seen once. The sequencing used PBMCs from the stem cell graft donor, collected from the stem cell graft. These receptors were collected from a human donor who donated a stem cell graft to a child with acute lymphoblastic leukemia.

The rearrangement links TRBV15 to TRBJ2-7; TRBD1 or TRBD2 may be the D gene (5 bases each). This CDR3 spans 19 amino acids. CDR1 and CDR2 (germline): LNHNV, YYDKDF (reference sequence). Between the trimmed V and J ends, which lost 0 bases and 5 bases, there was a span of 26 bases. The CDR3 DNA follows: TGTGCCACCAGCAGAGATTGGGGAACGATGACAGCGGCCCAAGACGAGCAGTACTTC. Translating it yields CATSRDWGTMTAAQDEQYF.

The DNA of the CDR3 is TGTGCCAGCAGCGTAGAAGGACTAGCGGGAGTCGGCGAGCAGTTCTTC. Its translation: CASSVEGLAGVGEQFF. The rearrangement links TRBV9 to TRBJ2-1, with TRBD2 matching 13 bases. Germline V gene lookup returns CDR1 SGDLS and CDR2 YYNGEE. There are 16 residues in the CDR3. J gave up 10 bases and V 0 bases, and 7 bases lay outside the gene matches.

The chain is built from TRBV12-5 and TRBJ2-1; D is uncertain. CDR1 LGHNT and CDR2 FRNRAP come from the germline V gene. The CDR3 contains 12 residues. V lost 7 bases, J lost 2 bases, and 6 bases lay in between. Written as DNA, the CDR3 is TGTGCTAGTGCCCTACCCTACAATGAGCAGTTCTTC. This encodes CASALPYNEQFF. Drawing the rest from reference TRBV12-5 and TRBJ2-1, the complete variable domain is DARVTQTPRHKVTEMGQEVTMRCQPILGHNTVFWYRQTMMQGLELLAYFRNRAPLDDSGMPKDRFSAEMPDATLATLKIQPSEPRDSAVYFCASALPYNEQFFGPGTRLTVL.

V usage is TRBV19 and J usage is TRBJ2-1; weak D call: TRBD1 (6 bases). From germline, CDR1 is LNHDA and CDR2 SQIVND (reference sequence). Trimming cost V 11 bases and J 6 bases, with 17 bases left between them. This CDR3 spans 13 amino acids. The CDR3 protein is CAVGRGAGNEQFF. In DNA form, the CDR3 reads TGTGCCGTAGGCAGGGGCGCGGGCAATGAGCAGTTCTTC.

The chain is built from TRBV7-9 and TRBJ1-1; D uncertain. The CDR3 is 15 amino acids. V was trimmed by 1 base and J by 1 base, leaving 10 bases between them. Germline-derived CDR1 and CDR2 are SEHNR and FQNEAQ (reference sequence). CDR3 loop: CASSLDGNPNTEAFF. The DNA for the CDR3 is TGTGCCAGCAGCTTAGATGGGAACCCGAACACTGAAGCTTTCTTT.

The rearrangement uses TRBV4-1 and TRBJ2-2; a weak D match, TRBD2 (7 bases). Per germline, CDR1 MGHRA and CDR2 YSYEKL. Trimming took off 7 bases at V and 7 bases at J, with 22 bases between the two ends. The CDR3 has 16 amino acids. CDR3 bases: TGCGCCAGCACTTCCCCGGGGGGCGGGATAAACGGGGAGCTGTTTTTT. Encoded protein: CASTSPGGGINGELFF.

This sequence joins TRBV19 and TRBJ1-2; perhaps TRBD1 as D (5 bases). The CDR3 consists of 15 residues. CDR1 and CDR2 (germline): LNHDA, SQIVND (reference sequence). Trimming removed 9 bases from V and 2 bases from J, with 19 bases in between. The CDR3 region has the DNA TGTGCCAGCCAAGAGTCCCACGGGGCGAACTATGGCTACACCTTC. As protein: CASQESHGANYGYTF.

The chain has TRBV7-9 and TRBJ1-5; no reliable D call. Per the germline V gene, CDR1 is SEHNR and CDR2 is FQNEAQ (reference sequence). This CDR3 spans 12 amino acids. V was pared by 1 base and J by 11 bases, with 9 bases between. CDR3 sequence (DNA): TGTGCCAGCAGCTTAGGCGGGAAGGCCCAGCATTTT. It translates to CASSLGGKAQHF.

The sample holds a few counts of this clonotype. The J gene is TRBJ1-2, the V gene TRBV5-1, with D unclear. Per germline, CDR1 SGHRS and CDR2 YFSETQ. The CDR3 has 15 residues. The V and J ends lost 0 bases and 0 bases respectively, with 9 bases between them. The CDR3 spells CASSLGQLANYGYTF. CDR3 nucleotide sequence: TGCGCCAGCAGCTTGGGGCAGCTAGCTAACTATGGCTACACCTTC. The complete variable domain, with remaining parts taken from reference TRBV5-1 and TRBJ1-2, reads KAGVTQTPRYLIKTRGQQVTLSCSPISGHRSVSWYQQTPGQGLQFLFEYFSETQRNKGNFPGRFSGRQFSNSRSEMNVSTLELGDSALYLCASSLGQLANYGYTFGSGTRLTVV.

The V call is TRBV6-1, the J call TRBJ2-2, with D hard to call. V was pared by 5 bases and J by 8 bases, with 12 bases between. CDR1 is MNHNS and CDR2 is SASEGT in the germline V gene. The CDR3 spans 13 residues. This chain's CDR3 is CASSPRTEGELFF. The DNA of the CDR3 is TGTGCCAGCAGTCCTCGGACCGAGGGGGAGCTGTTTTTT.

The CDR3 loop is CSVEVGAGSPLHF. The CDR3, as DNA: TGCAGCGTTGAAGTAGGGGCTGGTTCACCCCTCCACTTT. This chain links TRBV29-1 with TRBJ1-6, with a weak D call TRBD1 (5 bases). Per the germline V gene, CDR1 is SQVTM and CDR2 is ANQGSEA. V was shortened by 1 base and J by 9 bases, with 10 bases between the two germline ends. This CDR3 contains 13 residues.

The CDR3 loop is CASSPYHDARETQYF. The CDR3 region has the DNA TGTGCCAGCAGCCCCTATCATGATGCCCGGGAGACCCAGTACTTC. The V and J genes are TRBV7-3 and TRBJ2-5, with D unclear. Trimming took off 5 bases at V and 5 bases at J, with 18 bases between the two ends. Germline V gene lookup returns CDR1 SGHTA and CDR2 FQGTGA. CDR3 size: 15 residues.

The chain is built from TRBV5-1 and TRBJ2-2; the match to TRBD1 covers 9 bases. CDR3 length: 16 amino acids. V shed 0 bases and J 6 bases; nucleotides not matched to a gene: 6. Germline lookup yields CDR1 SGHRS and CDR2 YFSETQ. The CDR3 here is CASSLGGQGASGELFF. The CDR3 DNA sequence: TGCGCCAGCAGCTTGGGGGGACAGGGTGCATCCGGGGAGCTGTTTTTT. Supplemented by reference TRBV5-1 and TRBJ2-2, the full variable domain reads KAGVTQTPRYLIKTRGQQVTLSCSPISGHRSVSWYQQTPGQGLQFLFEYFSETQRNKGNFPGRFSGRQFSNSRSEMNVSTLELGDSALYLCASSLGGQGASGELFFGEGSRLTVL.

At least ten counts were recorded for this clonotype. This chain joins TRBV20-1 and TRBJ1-2; D might be TRBD1 (5 bases). The CDR3 sequence is 14 residues long. V was trimmed by 4 bases and J by 1 base, leaving 13 bases between them. Per germline, CDR1 DFQATT and CDR2 SNEGSKA (reference sequence). Here the CDR3 reads CSAIDRVVNYGYTF. Written as DNA, the CDR3 is TGCAGTGCTATAGACAGAGTAGTTAACTATGGCTACACCTTC.

V and J are TRBV5-5 and TRBJ2-7, with TRBD1 identical over 9 bases. The germline gives CDR1 SGHKS, CDR2 YYEKEE (reference sequence). This CDR3 has 15 amino acids. V lost 2 bases, J lost 3 bases, and 6 bases stayed unmatched. CDR3 region: CASSLQGARVYEQYF. Here the CDR3 DNA reads TGTGCCAGCAGCTTACAGGGGGCGCGTGTCTACGAGCAGTACTTC.

V is TRBV14 and J is TRBJ2-1; 7 positions agree with TRBD2. V lost 1 base to trimming and J lost 6 bases; unmatched junction nucleotides: 9. Germline CDR1 SGHDN, CDR2 FVKESK. The CDR3 extends over 16 amino acids. The DNA of the CDR3 is TGTGCCAGCAGCCAAGGAAGGGCTAGCGGATCCAATGAGCAGTTCTTC. Its protein product is CASSQGRASGSNEQFF.

This clonotype appeared a few times. V usage is TRBV4-1 and J usage is TRBJ2-3; no definite D call. CDR1 is MGHRA, CDR2 YSYEKL, per germline. Deletions cut 1 base from V and 4 bases from J, with 9 bases between. CDR3 length: 14 residues. The CDR3 reads CASSQGGGADTQYF. CDR3 DNA: TGCGCCAGCAGCCAAGGGGGTGGGGCAGATACGCAGTATTTT.

This clonotype showed up just a few times. The rearrangement uses TRBV4-2 and TRBJ2-5; 8 bases are shared with TRBD2. The V gene end was trimmed by 1 base and the J gene end by 2 bases; junction bases not matched to a gene: 3. In germline, CDR1 is LGHNA, CDR2 YNFKEQ. This CDR3 spans 15 amino acids. The CDR3 DNA reads as TGTGCCAGCAGCCAAGGTAGCGGGGTACAAGAGACCCAGTACTTC. Translated, it gives CASSQGSGVQETQYF.

The chain recombines TRBV19 with TRBJ2-7; a possible D gene is TRBD2 (5 bases). Germline CDR1 and CDR2: LNHDA and SQIVND (reference sequence). V was pared by 3 bases and J by 0 bases, with 9 bases between. The CDR3 covers 14 residues. The CDR3 protein is CASSMRAGSYEQYF. CDR3 bases: TGTGCCAGTAGTATGCGGGCAGGCTCCTACGAGCAGTACTTC.

The rearrangement uses TRBV7-2 and TRBJ2-1; D remains unclear. CDR1 is SGHTA and CDR2 is FQGNSA in the germline V gene. This CDR3 has 12 residues. The germline V and J ends were trimmed by 2 bases and 8 bases, with 7 bases remaining between them. The CDR3 nucleotides are TGTGCCAGCAGCTTACCCGGTTATGAGCAGTTCTTC. Protein: CASSLPGYEQFF.

The chain combines TRBV6-5 with TRBJ2-4, with 7 bases that match TRBD2. This CDR3 is 15 amino acids long. The germline gives CDR1 MNHEY, CDR2 SVGAGI. The V segment lost 0 bases and the J segment 8 bases; nucleotides outside the gene matches: 7. The DNA of the CDR3 is TGTGCCAGCAGTTACTCGTTAGGACGGGGGGACATTCAGTACTTC. This gives the protein CASSYSLGRGDIQYF.

This chain links TRBV12-3 or TRBV12-4 with TRBJ2-2; D gene ambiguous. Between the trimmed V and J ends, which lost 6 bases and 6 bases, there was a span of 14 bases. The CDR3 consists of 14 residues. The chain's CDR3 is CASSPGPEAGELFF. DNA of the CDR3: TGTGCCAGCAGCCCCGGGCCGGAAGCCGGGGAGCTGTTTTTT.

Here the CDR3 DNA reads TGCAGCGTCGTACGAAGGGGGCAGGGAAGGGGTTTGGGCACTGAAGCTTTCTTT. It is translated as CSVVRRGQGRGLGTEAFF. The V and J genes are TRBV29-1 and TRBJ1-1; 7 bases agree with TRBD1. V shed 6 bases, J shed 4 bases, and the junction held 23 bases outside the gene matches. There are 18 residues in the CDR3. Germline CDR1 and CDR2: SQVTM and ANQGSEA.

This chain links TRBV7-2 with TRBJ2-7; D perhaps matches TRBD1 (6 bases). V was trimmed by 5 bases and J by 1 base, leaving 15 bases between them. The CDR3 contains 15 residues. Looked up from germline, CDR1 is SGHTA and CDR2 is FQGNSA. CDR3 loop: CASSPWTRGSYEQYF. CDR3 in DNA: TGTGCCAGCAGCCCCTGGACAAGGGGGTCCTACGAGCAGTACTTC.